Shown below are 26 T cell receptor beta chains from a single sample sequenced in a study of early stage breast cancer tumors. Measured with immunoSEQ multiplex PCR; TCRdb has only the in-frame clones, and not every one. This table has some 30,000 clones, roughly 77% appearing once. The source material was breast tumor tissue. All receptors derive from a person aged 30-39 years with breast cancer.

Notes on this clone: Other DNA variants within this sample encode the same CDR3. V gene TRBV7-2 combines with J gene TRBJ2-1, with 13 bases that match TRBD2. The CDR3 contains 15 residues. Germline loops: CDR1 SGHTA, CDR2 FQGNSA. Unmatched junction bases numbered 4, after V lost 6 bases and J lost 5 bases. The CDR3 sequence: CASSRTSGRHNEQFF. DNA for the CDR3: TGTGCCAGCAGTCGGACTAGCGGGAGACACAATGAGCAGTTCTTC.

The chain carries TRBV18 and TRBJ2-3, with D possibly TRBD2 on 6 matching bases. V dropped 3 bases and J dropped 5 bases, with 18 bases sitting between them. Per germline, CDR1 KGHSH and CDR2 LQKENI. The CDR3 length is 16 residues. Written as DNA, the CDR3 is TGTGCCAGCTCACCGAAACGTGAGGGCGGGATAGATACGCAGTATTTT. Amino acid sequence: CASSPKREGGIDTQYF.

The chain combines TRBV19 with TRBJ2-7; TRBD1 matches at 9 bases. The germline V gene encodes CDR1 LNHDA and CDR2 SQIVND (reference sequence). The V gene end was trimmed by 1 base and the J gene end by 2 bases; junction bases not matched to a gene: 6. The CDR3 sequence is 16 residues long. The DNA for the CDR3 is TGTGCCAGTAGTATAGCTGGGACAGGGAACCCCTACGAGCAGTACTTC. Amino acids: CASSIAGTGNPYEQYF.

V gene TRBV7-2 combines with J gene TRBJ2-5; D is ambiguous. The V gene's germline CDR1 is SGHTA and CDR2 FQGNSA. V was trimmed by 7 bases and J by 0 bases, leaving 6 bases between them. This CDR3 region has 12 residues. The CDR3 reads CASTVYQETQYF. The DNA of the CDR3 is TGTGCCAGCACAGTGTACCAAGAGACCCAGTACTTC.

The J gene is TRBJ2-1, the V gene TRBV11-3, with D possibly TRBD2 on 7 matching bases. The ends were cut back, 5 bases at V and 9 bases at J, with 14 bases in the middle. The CDR3 is made up of 13 amino acids. CDR1 SGHNT and CDR2 YENEEA come from the germline V gene. The CDR3, as DNA: TGTGCCAGCAGCGAGGGGGGGAGGCCTGAGCAGTTCTTC. Translating gives CASSEGGRPEQFF.

The DNA of the CDR3 is TGCGCCAGCAGCTTGGAAGGGGTCTACAATGAGCAGTTCTTC. This codes for CASSLEGVYNEQFF. This sequence joins TRBV5-1 and TRBJ2-1; D may be TRBD1 (5 bases). The germline V gene has CDR1 SGHRS and CDR2 YFSETQ. V was pared by 0 bases and J by 3 bases, with 7 bases between. This CDR3 spans 14 amino acids.

This chain connects TRBV7-9 to TRBJ2-5; the match to TRBD2 covers 7 bases. V lost 4 bases to trimming and J lost 5 bases; unmatched junction nucleotides: 13. CDR1 and CDR2 from the germline V gene are SEHNR and FQNEAQ (reference sequence). This CDR3 is 16 amino acids long. CDR3 region: CASSSGRSFNGETQYF. The CDR3 DNA reads as TGTGCCAGCAGCTCCGGGAGGTCTTTTAACGGGGAGACCCAGTACTTC.

The table lists this clone with a few counts. The chain employs TRBV11-3 and TRBJ2-2; D is tentatively TRBD1 or TRBD2 (6 bases each). The length of the CDR3 is 17 residues. Germline V lookup: CDR1 SGHNT, CDR2 YENEEA. Trimming removed 0 bases from V and 6 bases from J, with 17 bases in between. The CDR3 bases are TGTGCCAGCAGCTTAGATCGGGGGCGCCGTAAGGCCGGGGAGCTGTTTTTT. Residues: CASSLDRGRRKAGELFF.

This chain connects TRBV4-1 to TRBJ1-4; D remains ambiguous. The CDR3 sequence is 15 residues long. Trimming stripped 1 base from V and 4 bases from J, with 10 bases between. The germline CDR1 and CDR2 sequences are MGHRA and YSYEKL. DNA for the CDR3: TGCGCCAGCAGCCAAGTCCGTCTTTATAATGAAAAACTGTTTTTT. Translated: CASSQVRLYNEKLFF.

The chain combines TRBV7-6 with TRBJ2-5; D gene ambiguous. The ends were cut back, 1 base at V and 2 bases at J, with 11 bases in the middle. Germline CDR1 and CDR2: SGHVS and FNYEAQ. The length of the CDR3 is 15 residues. CDR3 region: CASSLGTGTQETQYF. DNA for the CDR3: TGTGCCAGCAGCTTAGGGACGGGTACTCAAGAGACCCAGTACTTC. The entire variable domain, with the rest obtained from reference TRBV7-6 and TRBJ2-5, is as follows: GAGVSQSPRYKVTKRGQDVALRCDPISGHVSLYWYRQALGQGPEFLTYFNYEAQQDKSGLPNDRFSAERPEGSISTLTIQRTEQRDSAMYRCASSLGTGTQETQYFGPGTRLLVL.

This clone has only one observation. CDR3 DNA: TGTGCCAGTAGTATCGTCCAGGGCTTCACTAACTATGGCTACACCTTC. Amino acid sequence: CASSIVQGFTNYGYTF. The chain carries TRBV19 and TRBJ1-2, with D possibly TRBD1 on 5 matching bases. The CDR3 is 16 amino acids. In germline, CDR1 is LNHDA, CDR2 SQIVND (reference sequence). V lost 3 bases and J 0 bases, leaving 14 bases between the germline ends.

Concerning this clone itself: At one end, the junction sequence differs from germline, possibly due to a read error. This chain connects TRBV7-2 to TRBJ2-1, with D perhaps matching TRBD1 or TRBD2 (5 bases each). Germline V gene lookup returns CDR1 SGHTA and CDR2 FQGNSA. The CDR3 runs to 17 residues. CDR3 loop: CASSLFPGTFSHNEQFF. The CDR3 coding sequence is TGTGCCAGCAGCTTATTCCCCGGGACCTTCTCCCACAATGAGCAGTTCTTC.

This clone was seen once. The chain couples TRBV19 to TRBJ2-5, with 8 bases aligning to TRBD2. There are 14 residues in the CDR3. Per the germline V gene, CDR1 is LNHDA and CDR2 is SQIVND (reference sequence). Trimming removed 2 bases from V and 5 bases from J; junction bases left unmatched: 4. The CDR3 nucleotides are TGTGCCAGTAGTATAAACGGGAGGGGGGAGACCCAGTACTTC. The encoded protein is CASSINGRGETQYF.

This clone was seen just once. The chain uses TRBV11-2 and TRBJ1-5; D is unresolved. Germline V gene data show CDR1 as SGHAT and CDR2 as FQNNGV. This CDR3 has 12 residues. Trimming shortened V by 3 bases and J by 5 bases, and 5 bases separated the two germline ends. Written as DNA, the CDR3 is TGTGCCAGCAGCTTTGGGGATCAGCCCCAGCATTTT. This sequence encodes CASSFGDQPQHF.

This clone is termed medium-sized (0.01 to 0.1%). The CDR3 DNA follows: TGTGCCAGCAGCTCCCTAGGCGGGGAGCTGTTTTTT. Its translation is CASSSLGGELFF. The chain combines TRBV7-9 with TRBJ2-2, with D hard to call. Germline V lookup: CDR1 SEHNR, CDR2 FQNEAQ (reference sequence). V lost 4 bases to trimming and J lost 7 bases, with 7 bases between them. This CDR3 region has 12 residues.

J is TRBJ2-1 and V is TRBV2, with D perhaps matching TRBD2 (5 bases). Trimming took off 4 bases at V and 8 bases at J, with 12 bases between the two ends. The length of the CDR3 is 13 residues. CDR1 is SNHLY and CDR2 is FYNNEI in the germline V gene. CDR3 DNA: TGTGCCAGCAGTGCAGGAGAGCGGCATGAGCAGTTCTTC. Its protein is CASSAGERHEQFF.

The chain has TRBV6-5 and TRBJ1-2; D remains unclear. Germline CDR1 MNHEY, CDR2 SVGAGI. Between the trimmed V and J ends, which lost 2 bases and 1 base, there was a span of 5 bases. The length of the CDR3 is 13 residues. The CDR3 bases are TGTGCCAGCAGTTACGGTCATAACTATGGCTACACCTTC. This encodes CASSYGHNYGYTF.

V is TRBV25-1 and J is TRBJ1-1; TRBD1 matches at 8 bases. Germline trimming cut 5 bases from V and 3 bases from J; bases unmatched to any gene: 5. The CDR3 totals 14 residues. Germline V gene data show CDR1 as MGHDK and CDR2 as SYGVNS. CDR3 sequence (DNA): TGTGCCAGCAGTAGCAGGGGGCAGGACACTGAAGCTTTCTTT. This sequence encodes CASSSRGQDTEAFF.

This rearrangement joins TRBV9 to TRBJ2-1; D is unclear. Germline CDR1 is SGDLS and CDR2 is YYNGEE. The V end was cut by 4 bases, the J end by 9 bases, with 20 bases between. The length of the CDR3 is 15 residues. CDR3 amino acids: CASSWRPVGMGEQFF. CDR3 nucleotides: TGTGCCAGCAGCTGGCGTCCTGTAGGGATGGGTGAGCAGTTCTTC.

The V gene is TRBV5-1, the J gene TRBJ2-1, with 13 bases aligning to TRBD2. Germline assignment: CDR1 SGHRS and CDR2 YFSETQ. V trimming: 4 bases; J trimming: 8 bases; junction bases outside the gene matches: 12. The CDR3 has 17 residues. This chain's CDR3 is CASSITPGTSGIYEQFF. The CDR3 region has the DNA TGCGCCAGCAGCATCACCCCCGGGACTAGCGGGATCTATGAGCAGTTCTTC.

This chain connects TRBV6-5 to TRBJ2-7; 10 bases line up with TRBD2. Unmatched junction bases numbered 6, after V lost 3 bases and J lost 4 bases. The CDR3 runs to 15 residues. Germline V CDR1 and CDR2: MNHEY, SVGAGI. CDR3 region: CASSYQAGGPYEQYF. The CDR3 coding sequence is TGTGCCAGCAGTTATCAAGCGGGAGGGCCTTACGAGCAGTACTTC.

V gene TRBV6-5 combines with J gene TRBJ2-7; D remains ambiguous. Germline V CDR1 and CDR2: MNHEY, SVGAGI. This CDR3 region has 11 residues. V was clipped by 8 bases and J by 1 base, with 6 bases between them. CDR3 bases: TGTGCCAGCTTTAGTTCCTACGAGCAGTACTTC. Its translation is CASFSSYEQYF.

The chain has TRBV5-6 and TRBJ1-2; 7 nucleotides match TRBD1. The CDR3 runs 16 residues. The germline V gene encodes CDR1 SGHDT and CDR2 YYEEEE. Trimming cost V 3 bases and J 4 bases; bases outside gene matches: 12. The CDR3 loop reads CASSWGDSRTSYGYTF. The CDR3 bases are TGTGCCAGCAGCTGGGGGGACAGCCGCACCTCCTATGGCTACACCTTC.

Only one count was recorded for this clone. The chain employs TRBV6-5 and TRBJ2-5, with D unresolved. The CDR3 length is 13 residues. V was trimmed by 2 bases and J by 9 bases, leaving 13 bases between them. Per the germline V gene, CDR1 is MNHEY and CDR2 is SVGAGI. The CDR3 region is CASSYLVQKAQYF. DNA for the CDR3: TGTGCCAGCAGTTACCTGGTACAGAAAGCCCAGTACTTC.

This rearrangement joins TRBV30 to TRBJ2-1; no clear D. The CDR3 totals 13 residues. Germline assignment: CDR1 GTSNPN and CDR2 SVGIG (reference sequence). Trimming shortened V by 2 bases and J by 0 bases, and 5 bases separated the two germline ends. The CDR3 DNA follows: TGTGCCTGGAGTATGAGCTCCTACAATGAGCAGTTCTTC. Encoded protein: CAWSMSSYNEQFF.

The V gene is TRBV21-1, the J gene TRBJ2-7; the table calls TRBD1, which could not be checked here. TRBV21-1 is classified as a pseudogene. There are 12 residues in the CDR3. In DNA form, the CDR3 reads TGTGCCAGCAGAAGGGACAGGGTCGAGCAGTACTTC. Translation gives CASRRDRVEQYF.